A selection of T cell receptor beta chains follows, all from one sample in a study of blood T cell repertoires in COVID-19. Data came from immunoSEQ multiplex PCR; TCRdb stores just in-frame clones and leaves some out. The sample includes 200,000 to 250,000 clones, 80% to 85% of them seen just once. The sequenced sample was peripheral blood. These receptors came from a woman of 80 years or more with active or convalescent COVID-19. The CDR3 runs from the conserved cysteine through the conserved F or W. A D gene is named only where the DNA matches it firmly. The size entry is marked missing in some rows and otherwise reads once, few, many or a size class.

>TRBJ2-2|.|few|TRBV7-9
TGTGCCAGCAGCCCCGACAGGGAGGCGAACACCGGGGAGCTGTTTTTT
CASSPDREANTGELFF
>TRBJ1-1|.|.|TRBV28
TGTGCCAGCAGTGGGCAGGGATTAGCTTTCTTT
CASSGQGLAFF
>TRBJ2-7|.|.|TRBV4-2
TGTGCCAGCAGCCAAGCCGCGGCCGGGCGGGTTTACGAGCAGTACTTC
CASSQAAAGRVYEQYF
>TRBJ2-2|.|.|TRBV19
TGTGCCAGTGCGGACTGGGTTCCCGGGGAGCTGTTTTTT
CASADWVPGELFF
>TRBJ2-5|TRBD2|.|TRBV19
TGTGCCAGTAGTCCAAGGATCCTAGCGGGGGCACTCCAAGAGACCCAGTACTTC
CASSPRILAGALQETQYF
>TRBJ1-6|.|.|TRBV18
TGTGCCAGCTCACCATTGCAGACCACCAAGGGGACCCTCCACTTT
CASSPLQTTKGTLHF
>TRBJ2-3|.|few|TRBV9
TGTGCCAGCAGCGTAGCATCCAGGCGCACAGATACGCAGTATTTT
CASSVASRRTDTQYF
>TRBJ1-6|.|.|TRBV3-1/TRBV3-2
TGTGCCAGCAGCCAAGGGACAATGAATAATTCACCCCTCCACTTT
CASSQGTMNNSPLHF
>TRBJ1-1|.|few|TRBV27
TGTGCCAGCAGTTTGCTTGCGACAGCGAACACTGAAGCTTTCTTT
CASSLLATANTEAFF
>TRBJ2-5|TRBD2|.|TRBV2
TGTGCCAGCTATTGGACTAGGAACCAAGAGACCCAGTACTTC
CASYWTRNQETQYF
>TRBJ1-1|.|.|TRBV11-2
TGTGCCAGCGGCTGGAGTCCCAGGGTTCACACTGAAGCTTTCTTT
CASGWSPRVHTEAFF
>TRBJ2-3|TRBD2|.|TRBV24-1
TGTGCCACCAGTGATCCGACTAGCGGCACAGATACGCAGTATTTT
CATSDPTSGTDTQYF
>TRBJ2-4|.|.|TRBV9
TGTGCCAGCAGCGGTCCTAGCTTGGGGAACATTCAGTACTTC
CASSGPSLGNIQYF
>TRBJ1-3|TRBD1|.|TRBV29-1
TGCAGCGCGACAGGGGGAGTAAACACCATATATTTT
CSATGGVNTIYF
>TRBJ1-1|.|.|TRBV7-2
TGTGCCAGCAGCTTATTCATGAACACTGAAGCTTTCTTT
CASSLFMNTEAFF
>TRBJ1-1|.|.|TRBV19
TGTGCCAGTAGTATCCCACAGGGTTTTGGCACTGAAGCTTTCTTT
CASSIPQGFGTEAFF
>TRBJ1-3|.|.|TRBV6-5
TGTGCCAGCAGCCCGACAGACTCTGGAAACACCATATATTTT
CASSPTDSGNTIYF
>TRBJ1-1|.|.|TRBV15
TGTGCCACCAGCAGAGATGGTCAGGGCCGGAGGGCTGAAGCTTTCTTT
CATSRDGQGRRAEAFF
>TRBJ1-2|TRBD1|.|TRBV19
TGTGCCGCGCGGGACAGAGCTAACTATGGCTACACCTTC
CAARDRANYGYTF
>TRBJ2-7|.|.|TRBV6-6
TGTGCCAGCAGTTACTCGAAGGGTAGCGGTTCCTACGAGCAGTACTTC
CASSYSKGSGSYEQYF
>TRBJ2-7|TRBD2|once|TRBV7-2
TGTGCCAGCAGCTTAGCACTAGCGGGAGCCTACGAGCAGTACTTC
CASSLALAGAYEQYF
>TRBJ1-6|TRBD1|.|TRBV18
TGTGCCAGCTCACCGGGACAGGGGAATTCACCCCTCCACTTT
CASSPGQGNSPLHF
>TRBJ2-1|TRBD1|.|TRBV6-2/TRBV6-3
TGTGCCAGCAGCACCCGGGACAGAGCCTACAATGAGCAGTTCTTC
CASSTRDRAYNEQFF
>TRBJ1-1|.|.|TRBV7-2
TGTGCCAGCAGCTTCACAGTGGAAGCTTTCTTT
CASSFTVEAFF
>TRBJ2-3|TRBD2|.|TRBV27
TGTGCCAGCAGTTTACAGTTCCGGACTAGCGGGGGGGCTACGCAGTATTTT
CASSLQFRTSGGATQYF
>TRBJ2-5|.|.|TRBV11-3
TGTGCCAGCAGCTCCCCAGGGGAACAAGAGACCCAGTACTTC
CASSSPGEQETQYF
>TRBJ2-2|.|.|TRBV11-3
TGTGCCAGCAGCTTAGATAGTAGTCGCGGGGAGCTGTTTTTT
CASSLDSSRGELFF
>TRBJ1-2|TRBD1|.|TRBV4-3
TGCGCCAGCAGCCAAGAGGACAGGGGGAGCTATGGCTACACCTTC
CASSQEDRGSYGYTF
>TRBJ1-6|TRBD1|few|TRBV18
TGTGCCAGCTCACCGGGACAGGGGAACAATTCACCCCTCCACTTT
CASSPGQGNNSPLHF
>TRBJ1-3|.|.|TRBV30
TGTGCCCTATACCATGAGGGCTCTGGAAACACCATATATTTT
CALYHEGSGNTIYF
>TRBJ1-2|.|.|TRBV6-2/TRBV6-3
TGTGCCAGCAGTTACCAGGGATTGTTGAGTGGCTACACCTTC
CASSYQGLLSGYTF
>TRBJ2-7|TRBD2|.|TRBV7-6
TGTGCCAGCAGCTTCACTAGCGCCCAAAGTGAGCAGTACTTC
CASSFTSAQSEQYF
>TRBJ2-2|.|.|TRBV6-5
TGTGCCAGCAGTTGGGCAAACACCGGGGAGCTGTTTTTT
CASSWANTGELFF
>TRBJ1-5|TRBD1|once|TRBV2
TGTGCCAGCAGTGAAGAGTCAGGGGGACAGCCCCAGCATTTT
CASSEESGGQPQHF
>TRBJ1-1|.|many|TRBV27
TGTGCCAGCAGTCCTACCAATGGAGGGAACACTGAAGCTTTCTTT
CASSPTNGGNTEAFF
>TRBJ1-6|TRBD1|.|TRBV18
TGTGCCAGCTCACCCCGACAGGGACCTAATTCACCCCTCCACTTT
CASSPRQGPNSPLHF
>TRBJ2-7|.|few|TRBV5-4
TGTGCCAGCAGCTTGACAGTCCAGGGGTACGAGCAGTACTTC
CASSLTVQGYEQYF
>TRBJ2-1|TRBD1|.|TRBV11-3
TGTGCCAGCAGCCCCGGGACAGGCTCAGACAATGAGCAGTTCTTC
CASSPGTGSDNEQFF
>TRBJ1-1|.|.|TRBV21-1
TGTGCCAGCAAACCGGGGGAGGGAGGGTCGAACACTGAAGCTTTCTTT
CASKPGEGGSNTEAFF
>TRBJ1-2|TRBD1|.|TRBV5-1
TGCGCCAGCAGCTCGACAGGGGGCTATGGCTACACCTTC
CASSSTGGYGYTF
>TRBJ1-3|TRBD1|.|TRBV3-1/TRBV3-2
TGTGCCAGCAGCCCGAGAGAACAGGGGAGAGGGAACACCATATATTTT
CASSPREQGRGNTIYF
>TRBJ2-1|TRBD2|.|TRBV7-3
TGTGCCAGCAGCAAGTCGTCCGGGACTAGCAAAGAGCAGTTCTTC
CASSKSSGTSKEQFF
>TRBJ2-1|TRBD2|.|TRBV30
TGTGCCTGCGTTAGCGGGAGGGACGGTGAGCAGTTCTTC
CACVSGRDGEQFF
>TRBJ2-1|TRBD2|.|TRBV4-3
TGCGCCAGCAGCCATAGGACTAGCGGGACACTGTTGGGTGAGCAGTTCTTC
CASSHRTSGTLLGEQFF
>TRBJ1-3|TRBD1|.|TRBV5-1
TGCGCCAGCAGCTCTCCGACAGGGGAGACCGGAAACACCATATATTTT
CASSSPTGETGNTIYF
>TRBJ2-5|.|.|TRBV27
TGTGCCAGCAGGGCACTCTACCTGCAGGGCTGGAAAGAGACCCAGTACTTC
CASRALYLQGWKETQYF
>TRBJ1-1|.|.|TRBV18
TGTGCCAGCTCACTTTACACCTCTACAGATCTCTACACTGAAGCTTTCTTT
CASSLYTSTDLYTEAFF
>TRBJ1-5|.|few|TRBV19
TGTGCCAGTAGTATCGATGTCAGGGCGGGCAATCAGCCCCAGCATTTT
CASSIDVRAGNQPQHF